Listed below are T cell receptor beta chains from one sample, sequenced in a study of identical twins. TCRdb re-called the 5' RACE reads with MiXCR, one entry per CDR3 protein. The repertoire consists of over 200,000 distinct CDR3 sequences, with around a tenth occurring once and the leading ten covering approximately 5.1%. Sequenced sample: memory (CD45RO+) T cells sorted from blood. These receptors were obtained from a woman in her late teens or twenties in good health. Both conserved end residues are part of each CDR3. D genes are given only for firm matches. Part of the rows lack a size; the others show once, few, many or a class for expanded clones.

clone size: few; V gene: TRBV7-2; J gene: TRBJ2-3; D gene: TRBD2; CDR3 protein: CASILAGTSTDTQYF; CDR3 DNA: TGTGCCAGCATCCTAGCGGGGACTAGCACAGATACGCAGTATTTT
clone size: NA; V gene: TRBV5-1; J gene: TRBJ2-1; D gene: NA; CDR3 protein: CASSWDPGTIDEQFF; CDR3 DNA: TGCGCCAGCAGCTGGGATCCCGGGACAATTGATGAGCAGTTCTTC
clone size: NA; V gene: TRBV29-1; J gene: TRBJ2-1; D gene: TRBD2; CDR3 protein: CSVGPISGSGNEQFF; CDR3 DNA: TGCAGCGTGGGTCCAATTAGCGGGAGTGGGAATGAGCAGTTCTTC
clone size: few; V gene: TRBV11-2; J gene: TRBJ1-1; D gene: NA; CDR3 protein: CASSLARPEAFF; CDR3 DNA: TGTGCCAGCAGCTTAGCTCGGCCCGAAGCTTTCTTT
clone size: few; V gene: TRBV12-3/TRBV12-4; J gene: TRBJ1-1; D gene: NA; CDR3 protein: CASSVNNMNTEAFF; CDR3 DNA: TGTGCCAGCAGTGTGAACAACATGAACACTGAAGCTTTCTTT
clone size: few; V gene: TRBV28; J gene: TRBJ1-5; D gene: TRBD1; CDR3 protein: CASSSRQGRGLGQPQHF; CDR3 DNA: TGTGCCAGCAGCTCTAGACAGGGGAGGGGGCTTGGTCAGCCCCAGCATTTT
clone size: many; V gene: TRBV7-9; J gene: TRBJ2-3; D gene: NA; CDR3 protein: CASSAPNRGDTQYF; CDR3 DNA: TGTGCCAGCAGCGCACCAAACCGGGGAGATACGCAGTATTTT
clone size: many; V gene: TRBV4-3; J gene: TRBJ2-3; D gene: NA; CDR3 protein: CASSQAGGDTQYF; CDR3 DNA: TGCGCCAGCAGCCAAGCGGGGGGCGATACGCAGTATTTT
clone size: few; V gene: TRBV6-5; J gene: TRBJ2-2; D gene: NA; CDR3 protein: CASSYSGLAANRGELFF; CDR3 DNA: TGTGCCAGCAGTTACTCGGGATTAGCGGCGAACAGGGGGGAGCTGTTTTTT
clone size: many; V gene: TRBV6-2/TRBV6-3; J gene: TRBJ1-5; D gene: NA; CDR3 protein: CASSPPLRTAFLLPQHF; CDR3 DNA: TGTGCCAGCAGTCCGCCCCTTAGGACGGCCTTCTTGTTGCCCCAGCATTTT
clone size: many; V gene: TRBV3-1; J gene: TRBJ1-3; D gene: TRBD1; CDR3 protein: CASSRGQDSGNTIYF; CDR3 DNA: TGTGCCAGCAGCCGCGGACAGGACTCTGGAAACACCATATATTTT
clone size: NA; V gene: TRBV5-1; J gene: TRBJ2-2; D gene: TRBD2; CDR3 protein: CASSRTSGSPNTGELFF; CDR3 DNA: TGCGCCAGCAGCCGGACTAGCGGGAGTCCGAACACCGGGGAGCTGTTTTTT
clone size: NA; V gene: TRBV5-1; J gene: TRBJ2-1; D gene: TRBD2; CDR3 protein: CASSFGGGISYNEQFF; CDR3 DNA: TGCGCCAGCAGCTTCGGGGGAGGGATTTCCTACAATGAGCAGTTCTTC
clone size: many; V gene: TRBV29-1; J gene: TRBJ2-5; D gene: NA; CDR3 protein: CSADPLQETQYF; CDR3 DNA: TGCAGCGCTGACCCCCTCCAAGAGACCCAGTACTTC
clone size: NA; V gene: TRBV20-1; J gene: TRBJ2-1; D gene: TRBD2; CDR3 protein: CSAPSRRGAANEQFF; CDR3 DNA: TGCAGTGCTCCTTCGAGGCGGGGGGCCGCCAATGAGCAGTTCTTC
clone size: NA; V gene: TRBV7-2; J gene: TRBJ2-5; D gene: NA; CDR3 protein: CASSRNRPPETQYF; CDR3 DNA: TGTGCCAGCAGCCGCAACAGGCCCCCCGAGACCCAGTACTTC
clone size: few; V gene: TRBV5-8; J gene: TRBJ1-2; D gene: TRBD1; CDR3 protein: CASSLGSSTGKNYGYTF; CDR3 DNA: TGTGCCAGCAGCTTGGGGAGTTCGACAGGGAAGAACTATGGCTACACCTTC
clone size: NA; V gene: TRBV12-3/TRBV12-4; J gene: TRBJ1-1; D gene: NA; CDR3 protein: CASSVERLTEAFF; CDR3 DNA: TGTGCCAGCAGCGTTGAGAGACTAACTGAAGCTTTCTTT
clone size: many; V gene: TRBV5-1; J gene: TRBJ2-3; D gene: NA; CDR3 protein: CASSRDPEADTQYF; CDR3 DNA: TGCGCCAGCAGCAGGGACCCCGAGGCCGATACGCAGTATTTT
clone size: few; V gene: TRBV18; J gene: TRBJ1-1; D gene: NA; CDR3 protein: CASSLRRDTEAFF; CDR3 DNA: TGTGCCAGCTCACTTAGGAGGGACACTGAAGCTTTCTTT
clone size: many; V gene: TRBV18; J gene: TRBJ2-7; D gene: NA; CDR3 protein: CASSPLQSPAYEQYF; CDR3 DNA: TGTGCCAGCTCACCACTCCAGTCCCCGGCCTACGAGCAGTACTTC
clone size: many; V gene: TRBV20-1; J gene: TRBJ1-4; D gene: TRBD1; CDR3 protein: CSASWTGNLAGEKLFF; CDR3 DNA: TGCAGTGCTAGCTGGACAGGGAATTTGGCTGGTGAAAAACTGTTTTTT